One and the same sample provided the 13 T cell receptor beta chains below, sequenced in a study of vaccination and CD4 T cells after COVID-19. The study sequenced cultured CD4+ T cell DNA using the Oncomine TCR Beta short-read assay. From the PCR reads, TCRdb called clonotypes with MiXCR, one entry per CDR3 protein. The data hold fewer than 3,000 distinct CDR3 sequences, with approximately 84% observed a single time. Their specific antigens are unknown. The treatment denotes: roughly nine-day PBMC culture with coronavirus spike peptide pools or control peptides (ViraFEST assay). The material sequenced was CD4+ T cells from blood, cultured in vitro. These TCRs come from a human donor who had recovered from COVID-19.

In its sample, this clonotype was seen a few times. The V and J genes are TRBV7-3 and TRBJ1-1; D possibly corresponds to TRBD1 (6 bases). V was clipped by 5 bases and J by 3 bases, with 19 bases between them. Germline V gene data show CDR1 as SGHTA and CDR2 as FQGTGA. The CDR3 spans 16 residues. For the CDR3, the DNA is TGTGCCAGCAGCCTCGACAACAGGGCCCCCGACACTGAAGCTTTCTTT. This translates into CASSLDNRAPDTEAFF.

The chain carries TRBV20-1 and TRBJ1-3; 7 bases match TRBD1. Germline lookup yields CDR1 DFQATT and CDR2 SNEGSKA (reference sequence). The CDR3 is made up of 15 amino acids. V shed 3 bases and J 4 bases; nucleotides not matched to a gene: 9. The CDR3 bases are TGCAGTGCTAGTTTGGACGGCAGGGGGGGAAACACCATATATTTT. Protein sequence: CSASLDGRGGNTIYF.

The chain couples TRBV6-1 to TRBJ1-2; 8 bases are shared with TRBD1. The CDR3 loop spans 15 amino acids. In germline, CDR1 is MNHNS, CDR2 SASEGT. V shed 0 bases, J shed 5 bases, and the junction held 5 bases outside the gene matches. The CDR3 loop reads CASSEAGQGRYGYTF. The DNA for the CDR3 is TGTGCCAGCAGTGAAGCCGGACAGGGTCGGTATGGCTACACCTTC.

In this sample, this clonotype turned up once. The V and J genes are TRBV25-1 and TRBJ1-6, with 9 bases fitting TRBD1. This CDR3 spans 17 amino acids. Trimming took 7 bases from V and 7 from J; bases not matched to a gene: 14. CDR1 MGHDK and CDR2 SYGVNS come from the germline V gene. CDR3 protein: CASKPSPGTGINSPLHF. The CDR3 nucleotides read TGTGCCAGCAAACCCAGTCCCGGGACAGGGATCAATTCACCCCTCCACTTT.

V and J are TRBV20-1 and TRBJ1-5, with 7 nucleotides matching TRBD1. V gave up 2 bases and J gave up 5 bases; unmatched junction bases: 12. CDR1 and CDR2 from the germline V gene are DFQATT and SNEGSKA (reference sequence). The CDR3 totals 16 residues. CDR3 DNA: TGCAGTGCTAGAAGACAGGGTTCGGGAAGGGATCAGCCCCAGCATTTT. As protein: CSARRQGSGRDQPQHF.

V usage is TRBV6-1 and J usage is TRBJ1-2, with 10 bases fitting TRBD1. CDR1 and CDR2 (germline): MNHNS, SASEGT. Trimming took 6 bases from V and 0 from J; bases not matched to a gene: 10. The CDR3 totals 17 residues. The CDR3 is CASSRSGTGVANYGYTF. Written as DNA, the CDR3 is TGTGCCAGCAGCCGCAGCGGGACAGGGGTGGCTAACTATGGCTACACCTTC.

The chain recombines TRBV19 with TRBJ1-5, with D possibly TRBD1 on 5 matching bases. Germline V gene data show CDR1 as LNHDA and CDR2 as SQIVND (reference sequence). The ends were cut back, 9 bases at V and 4 bases at J, with 16 bases in the middle. The CDR3 spans 14 residues. CDR3 region: CASMRWGGNQPQHF. The DNA of the CDR3 is TGTGCCAGCATGAGGTGGGGGGGGAATCAGCCCCAGCATTTT.

The rearrangement joins TRBV6-1 to TRBJ1-2, with D unclear. Trimming removed 6 bases at V and 0 bases at J, with 23 bases between. The CDR3 runs 18 residues. Germline lookup yields CDR1 MNHNS and CDR2 SASEGT. CDR3 sequence reads: CASRPLDTSRSANYGYTF. CDR3 nucleotide sequence: TGTGCCAGCAGACCCCTAGATACTTCCAGGTCGGCTAACTATGGCTACACCTTC.

CDR3 protein: CASSYSGKEDNSPLHF. In nucleotides, the CDR3 is TGTGCCAGCAGTTACTCAGGGAAGGAAGATAATTCACCCCTCCACTTT. The V and J genes are TRBV6-2 or TRBV6-3 and TRBJ1-6; D not resolved. V lost 0 bases to trimming and J lost 5 bases, with 11 bases between them. The CDR3 is 16 residues long. The germline gives CDR1 MNHEY, CDR2 SVGEGT.

The chain couples TRBV18 to TRBJ1-5, with unresolved D. This CDR3 region has 14 residues. Trimming cost V 3 bases and J 2 bases, with 8 bases left between them. Germline V gene lookup returns CDR1 KGHSH and CDR2 LQKENI. The CDR3 spells CASSPSDGNQPQHF. CDR3 bases: TGTGCCAGCTCACCCTCGGACGGCAATCAGCCCCAGCATTTT.

The chain has TRBV20-1 and TRBJ1-3; possible D gene TRBD1, 5 bases. The germline CDR1 and CDR2 sequences are DFQATT and SNEGSKA (reference sequence). The CDR3 totals 14 residues. Trimming stripped 4 bases from V and 0 bases from J, with 10 bases between. Here the CDR3 reads CSAKSGGSGNTIYF. The CDR3 nucleotides read TGCAGTGCTAAGTCGGGGGGCTCTGGAAACACCATATATTTT.

The chain combines TRBV7-2 with TRBJ1-2, with 7 bases lining up with TRBD1. V trimming: 8 bases; J trimming: 4 bases; junction bases outside the gene matches: 10. Germline CDR1 and CDR2: SGHTA and FQGNSA. The CDR3 extends over 14 amino acids. CDR3 amino acids: CASAPPGGIYGYTF. CDR3 coding DNA: TGTGCCAGCGCCCCCCCAGGGGGTATCTATGGCTACACCTTC.

The J gene is TRBJ2-3, the V gene TRBV20-1; 10 nucleotides match TRBD2. Trimming removed 6 bases from V and 4 bases from J; junction bases left unmatched: 4. Germline V gives CDR1 DFQATT, CDR2 SNEGSKA (reference sequence). The CDR3 contains 13 residues. The CDR3 loop reads CSAAGGPADTQYF. CDR3 sequence (DNA): TGCAGTGCAGCGGGGGGGCCGGCAGATACGCAGTATTTT.